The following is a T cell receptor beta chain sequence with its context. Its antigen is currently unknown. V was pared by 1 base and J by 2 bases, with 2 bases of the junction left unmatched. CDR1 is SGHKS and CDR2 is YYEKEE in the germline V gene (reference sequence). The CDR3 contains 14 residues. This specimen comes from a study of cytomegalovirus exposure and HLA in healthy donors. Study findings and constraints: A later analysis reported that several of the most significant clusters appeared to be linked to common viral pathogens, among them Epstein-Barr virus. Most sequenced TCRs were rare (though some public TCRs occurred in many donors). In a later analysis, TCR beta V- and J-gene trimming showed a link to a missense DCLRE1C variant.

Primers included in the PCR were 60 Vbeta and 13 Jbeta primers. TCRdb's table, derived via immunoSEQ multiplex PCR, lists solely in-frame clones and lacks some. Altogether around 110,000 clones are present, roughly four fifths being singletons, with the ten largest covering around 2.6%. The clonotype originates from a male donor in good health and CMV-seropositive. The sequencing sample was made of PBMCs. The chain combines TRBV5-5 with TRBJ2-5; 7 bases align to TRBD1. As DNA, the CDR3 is TGTGCCAGCAGCTTGCGACAGGGACAAGAGACCCAGTACTTC. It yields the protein CASSLRQGQETQYF.